These 11 T cell receptor beta chains were all obtained from the same sample, sequenced in a study of shared clonotypes between healthy human individuals. TCRdb keeps only in-frame clones here, not all; method: immunoSEQ multiplex PCR. The table records over 950,000 clones, approximately 80% of them present only once. Sequencing was done on a sample of memory CD4+ T cells from PBMCs. Noted subset: CD45RA-negative fraction. The receptors were sampled from a man in his late teens or twenties in good health. Some clones in this sample may be carry-over from other donors' samples.

DNA for the CDR3: TGTGCCAGCCGCCCGGAAGGGAATGAGCAGTTCTTC. Its protein product is CASRPEGNEQFF. The rearrangement joins TRBV6-6 to TRBJ2-1, with D hard to call. The CDR3 covers 12 residues. V was clipped by 8 bases and J by 7 bases, with 12 bases between them. Germline values: CDR1 MNHNY, CDR2 SVGAGI (reference sequence).

The chain recombines TRBV18 with TRBJ1-1; a weak D match, TRBD1 (6 bases). The V gene's germline CDR1 is KGHSH and CDR2 LQKENI. The CDR3 is made up of 18 amino acids. Between the trimmed V and J ends, which lost 0 bases and 0 bases, there was a span of 17 bases. CDR3 residues: CASSPPGGLPVMNTEAFF. In nucleotides, the CDR3 is TGTGCCAGCTCACCACCGGGGGGGCTGCCCGTCATGAACACTGAAGCTTTCTTT.

The chain joins TRBV4-1 to TRBJ2-7, with 7 bases identical to TRBD2. J gave up 1 base and V 1 base, and 7 bases lay outside the gene matches. The CDR3 totals 16 residues. Per germline, CDR1 MGHRA and CDR2 YSYEKL. The CDR3 DNA reads as TGCGCCAGCAGCCAAGTTCCGGGAGGACCTTCCTACGAGCAGTACTTC. It translates to CASSQVPGGPSYEQYF.

The V and J genes are TRBV7-9 and TRBJ2-1, with TRBD2 matching over 10 bases. V was clipped by 1 base and J by 6 bases; unmatched bases: 12. Germline lookup yields CDR1 SEHNR and CDR2 FQNEAQ (reference sequence). The CDR3 is made up of 18 amino acids. The CDR3 loop is CASSLDSRWASGSNEQFF. CDR3 DNA: TGTGCCAGCAGCTTAGATTCTCGTTGGGCTAGCGGGAGCAATGAGCAGTTCTTC.

This clone was counted between two and nine times. This sequence joins TRBV29-1 and TRBJ2-3, with D unclear. Germline assignment: CDR1 SQVTM and CDR2 ANQGSEA. Between the trimmed V and J ends, which lost 3 bases and 0 bases, there was a span of 4 bases. The CDR3 consists of 12 residues. The CDR3 protein is CSVDISTDTQYF. For the CDR3, the DNA is TGCAGCGTTGACATAAGCACAGATACGCAGTATTTT.

A few counts support this clone. V and J are TRBV5-1 and TRBJ2-7, with D perhaps being TRBD1 or TRBD2 (5 bases each). CDR3 size: 15 residues. Germline CDR1 SGHRS, CDR2 YFSETQ. The V end was cut by 2 bases, the J end by 5 bases, with 17 bases between. The DNA for the CDR3 is TGCGCCAGCAGCTTTCAGGGCGGTCTAGCCCACGAGCAGTACTTC. Its protein is CASSFQGGLAHEQYF.

The chain carries TRBV18 and TRBJ2-2; weak D call: TRBD1 (6 bases). Trimming stripped 4 bases from V and 1 base from J, with 16 bases between. Germline CDR1 reads KGHSH; CDR2 reads LQKENI. The CDR3 extends over 17 amino acids. CDR3: CASSRLGGQLNTGELFF. The CDR3 DNA follows: TGTGCCAGCTCACGACTTGGAGGACAGCTGAACACCGGGGAGCTGTTTTTT.

This clone was seen once. This chain joins TRBV6-1 and TRBJ2-5; D call uncertain. V gave up 1 base and J gave up 5 bases, with 14 bases separating them. Germline CDR1 and CDR2: MNHNS and SASEGT. The CDR3 is 15 amino acids. The CDR3 is CASSEEDGPHETQYF. CDR3 DNA sequence: TGTGCCAGCAGTGAAGAGGACGGACCCCATGAGACCCAGTACTTC.

A word on this clone: The same CDR3 is also encoded by other DNA sequences in this sample. The chain couples TRBV7-2 to TRBJ2-2; D is undetermined. Germline V gene sequence: CDR1 SGHTA, CDR2 FQGNSA. V lost 2 bases, J lost 3 bases, and 7 bases lay in between. This CDR3 has 14 residues. DNA for the CDR3: TGTGCCAGCAGCTTACGCAGGCACACCGGGGAGCTGTTTTTT. Protein sequence: CASSLRRHTGELFF.

The gene calls are TRBV6-5 and TRBJ2-7; TRBD2 matches at 13 bases. Germline values: CDR1 MNHEY, CDR2 SVGAGI. V dropped 5 bases and J dropped 6; count of bases not matched to a gene: 7. CDR3 size: 15 residues. The CDR3 is CASSPSGTSGTEQYF. The CDR3 DNA sequence: TGTGCCAGCAGTCCATCCGGGACTAGCGGGACCGAGCAGTACTTC.

The V gene is TRBV11-2, the J gene TRBJ1-1; 7 nucleotides match TRBD1. V was clipped by 4 bases and J by 1 base; unmatched bases: 15. Germline loops: CDR1 SGHAT, CDR2 FQNNGV. The CDR3 runs 18 residues. CDR3 nucleotides: TGTGCCAGCAGCTGGGGGAGAACGTTGACAGGGACGAACACTGAAGCTTTCTTT. It specifies CASSWGRTLTGTNTEAFF.